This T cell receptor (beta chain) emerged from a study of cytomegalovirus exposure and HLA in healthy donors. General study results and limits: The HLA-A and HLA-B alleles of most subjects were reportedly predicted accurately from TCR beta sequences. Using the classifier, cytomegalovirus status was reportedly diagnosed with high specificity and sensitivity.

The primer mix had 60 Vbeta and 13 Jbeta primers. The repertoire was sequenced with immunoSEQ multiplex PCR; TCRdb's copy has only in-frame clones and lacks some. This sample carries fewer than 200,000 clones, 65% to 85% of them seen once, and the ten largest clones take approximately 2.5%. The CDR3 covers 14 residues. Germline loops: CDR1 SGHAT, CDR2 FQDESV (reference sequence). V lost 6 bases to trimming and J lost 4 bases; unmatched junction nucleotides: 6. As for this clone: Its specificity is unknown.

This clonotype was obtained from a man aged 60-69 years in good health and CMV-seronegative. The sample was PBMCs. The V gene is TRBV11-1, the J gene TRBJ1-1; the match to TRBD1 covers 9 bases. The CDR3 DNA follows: TGTGCCAGCAGAAGACAGGGGGAAGGCACTGAAGCTTTCTTT. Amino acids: CASRRQGEGTEAFF. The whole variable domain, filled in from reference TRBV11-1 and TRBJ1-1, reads EAEVAQSPRYKITEKSQAVAFWCDPISGHATLYWYRQILGQGPELLVQFQDESVVDDSQLPKDRFSAERLKGVDSTLKIQPAELGDSAMYLCASRRQGEGTEAFFGQGTRLTVV.